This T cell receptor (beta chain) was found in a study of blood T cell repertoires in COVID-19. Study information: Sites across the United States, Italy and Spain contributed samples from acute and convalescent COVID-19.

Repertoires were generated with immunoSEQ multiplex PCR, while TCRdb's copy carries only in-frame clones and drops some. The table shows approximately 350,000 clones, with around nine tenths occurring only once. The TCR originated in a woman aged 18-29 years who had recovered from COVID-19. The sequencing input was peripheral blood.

CDR3 loop: CASSQDRGRSGEKLFF. Written as DNA, the CDR3 is TGCGCCAGCAGCCAAGACAGGGGGCGGAGTGGTGAAAAACTGTTTTTT. V is TRBV4-3 and J is TRBJ1-4, with TRBD1 identical over 8 bases. J lost 7 bases, V lost 0 bases, and 7 bases had no gene match. The CDR3 spans 16 residues. The V gene's germline CDR1 is LGHNA and CDR2 YSLEER.